The 8 T cell receptor beta chains below come from one sample, sequenced in a study of post-analysis software for immune sequencing data. Unique molecular identifiers featured in each of the TCR beta cDNA libraries. MiXCR, applied by TCRdb to the PCR reads, yields one record per CDR3 protein. The sample includes about 820,000 distinct CDR3 sequences, 53% of them seen just once. Their cognate antigens are unknown. General observations from the study: Controls had lower frequencies than patients of five TRBV segments, which included TRBV5-6, TRBV5-1 and TRBV20-1.

The source material was blood. These receptors were taken from a girl aged 5-17 years with multiple sclerosis.

The CDR3 here is CASSAGGNADTQYF. CDR3 DNA: TGTGCCAGCAGCGCGGGGGGAAACGCAGATACGCAGTATTTT. The chain uses TRBV7-9 and TRBJ2-3; TRBD2 matches at 8 bases. CDR1 and CDR2 from the germline V gene are SEHNR and FQNEAQ (reference sequence). V was clipped by 5 bases and J by 4 bases; unmatched bases: 5. The CDR3 totals 14 residues. Supplemented by reference TRBV7-9 and TRBJ2-3, the full variable domain reads DTGVSQNPRHKITKRGQNVTFRCDPISEHNRLYWYRQTLGQGPEFLTYFQNEAQLEKSRLLSDRFSAERPKGSFSTLEIQRTEQGDSAMYLCASSAGGNADTQYFGPGTRLTVL.

The count of this clonotype is one. The CDR3 spells CASSPIAGGRADTQYF. DNA for the CDR3: TGTGCCAGCAGCCCAATAGCGGGGGGGCGCGCAGATACGCAGTATTTT. J is TRBJ2-3 and V is TRBV7-2; 11 bases line up with TRBD2. This CDR3 spans 16 amino acids. Germline lookup yields CDR1 SGHTA and CDR2 FQGNSA. The ends lost 5 bases at V and 4 bases at J; junction bases unmatched: 8.

The chain carries TRBV12-3 or TRBV12-4 and TRBJ1-6, with D uncertain. Trimming shortened V by 8 bases and J by 6 bases, and 11 bases separated the two germline ends. The CDR3 contains 13 residues. CDR3 region: CASSERLNSPLHF. Written as DNA, the CDR3 is TGTGCCAGCTCCGAAAGGCTTAATTCACCCCTCCACTTT.

V gene TRBV7-3 combines with J gene TRBJ1-1; the D is unclear. The germline V and J ends were trimmed by 5 bases and 3 bases, with 10 bases remaining between them. The CDR3 totals 13 residues. Germline-derived CDR1 and CDR2 are SGHTA and FQGTGA. This chain's CDR3 is CASSPDGDTEAFF. CDR3 nucleotides: TGTGCCAGCAGCCCTGACGGAGACACTGAAGCTTTCTTT.

The chain uses TRBV10-3 and TRBJ2-7; no reliable D call. Per the germline V gene, CDR1 is ENHRY and CDR2 is SYGVKD. With 2 bases removed from V and 0 bases from J, the gap between germline ends came to 11 bases. The CDR3 spans 15 residues. The CDR3 is CAISEITASSYEQYF. As DNA, the CDR3 is TGTGCCATCAGTGAGATTACGGCAAGCTCCTACGAGCAGTACTTC.

This clonotype has more than one count but fewer than ten. CDR3 sequence (DNA): TGTGCCAGCAGCTTAGCTGCCGGACCTATGTGGGAGACCCAGTACTTC. It encodes CASSLAAGPMWETQYF. V is TRBV7-9 and J is TRBJ2-5; no definite D call. V was clipped by 0 bases and J by 5 bases, with 16 bases between them. Per the germline V gene, CDR1 is SEHNR and CDR2 is FQNEAQ (reference sequence). The CDR3 sequence is 16 residues long. Complete variable domain (other parts from reference TRBV7-9 and TRBJ2-5): DTGVSQNPRHKITKRGQNVTFRCDPISEHNRLYWYRQTLGQGPEFLTYFQNEAQLEKSRLLSDRFSAERPKGSFSTLEIQRTEQGDSAMYLCASSLAAGPMWETQYFGPGTRLLVL.

The chain couples TRBV27 to TRBJ2-6; TRBD2 agrees at 13 bases. The CDR3 totals 22 residues. The V gene's germline CDR1 is MNHEY and CDR2 SMNVEV (reference sequence). V gave up 6 bases and J gave up 4 bases; unmatched junction bases: 21. CDR3 in DNA: TGTGCCAGCAGCCTACGCCCGGGGACTAGCGGGACCCTTCTGGGAGGGGCCAACGTCCTGACTTTC. It codes for CASSLRPGTSGTLLGGANVLTF.

The V gene is TRBV5-1, the J gene TRBJ2-1; TRBD1 is a possible D gene (5 bases). Germline V lookup: CDR1 SGHRS, CDR2 YFSETQ. Trimming shortened V by 1 base and J by 3 bases, and 14 bases separated the two germline ends. The CDR3 consists of 16 residues. The CDR3 DNA is TGCGCCAGCAGCTTGAGGCAGGGATTCCTCTACAATGAGCAGTTCTTC. It translates to CASSLRQGFLYNEQFF.